This T cell receptor beta chain was identified in a study of T cells in Graves' hyperthyroidism and ophthalmopathy. Orbital computed tomography, thyroid ultrasound, serum thyroxine and TRAb, and clinical symptoms together informed the diagnoses. There were TCR beta CDR3 regions amplified from RNA transcripts. When the TCR CDR3 underwent first-round RT-PCR, the HTBI primer set was used. TCRdb called the multiplex PCR reads again in MiXCR, with one record for every CDR3 protein. The sample includes some 340,000 distinct CDR3 sequences, around 13% of them seen just once. This clonotype was seen many times. Looked up from germline, CDR1 is SGHTA and CDR2 is FQGNSA. V was clipped by 5 bases and J by 3 bases; unmatched bases: 10. CDR3 length: 15 amino acids.

The sample taken for sequencing was blood. The TCR sequence derives from a woman between 40 and 50 years old with Graves' ophthalmopathy. The chain is built from TRBV7-2 and TRBJ2-7; TRBD2 agrees at 7 bases. CDR3 sequence: CASSPTAGRGYEQYF. As DNA, the CDR3 is TGTGCCAGCAGCCCTACAGCGGGGCGGGGCTACGAGCAGTACTTC.